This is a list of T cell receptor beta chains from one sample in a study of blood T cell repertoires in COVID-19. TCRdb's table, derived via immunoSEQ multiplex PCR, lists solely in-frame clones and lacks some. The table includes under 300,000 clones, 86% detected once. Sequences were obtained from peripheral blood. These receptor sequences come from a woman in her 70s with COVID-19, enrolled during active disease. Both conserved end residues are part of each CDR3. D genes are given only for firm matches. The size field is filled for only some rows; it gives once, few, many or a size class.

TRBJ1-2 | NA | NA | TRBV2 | TGTGCCAGCAGTGTAAGCACAGGGTCGGGCTACACCTTC | CASSVSTGSGYTF
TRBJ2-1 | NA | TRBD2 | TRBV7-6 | TGTGCCAGCAGCCCCTCGGGGACTAGCGGCTACAATGAGCAGTTCTTC | CASSPSGTSGYNEQFF
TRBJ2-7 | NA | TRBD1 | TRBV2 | TGTGCCAGCAGTCCCTGGGACAGACAGTACTTC | CASSPWDRQYF
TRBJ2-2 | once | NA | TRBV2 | TGTGCCAGCAGGACCGATGGACATCTCACCGGGGAGCTGTTTTTT | CASRTDGHLTGELFF
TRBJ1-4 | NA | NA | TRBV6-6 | TGTGCCAGCAGAACAGGGCTCGTTAATGAAAAACTGTTTTTT | CASRTGLVNEKLFF
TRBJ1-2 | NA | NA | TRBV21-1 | TGTGCCAGCAGCAAAGTACAGGGGGCACATGGCTACACCTTC | CASSKVQGAHGYTF
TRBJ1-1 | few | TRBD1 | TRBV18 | TGTGCCAGCCACAGGGGTGGTACTGAAGCTTTCTTT | CASHRGGTEAFF
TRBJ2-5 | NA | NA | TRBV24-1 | TGTGCCACCAGTGATTCGACAGTGCAAGAGACCCAGTACTTC | CATSDSTVQETQYF
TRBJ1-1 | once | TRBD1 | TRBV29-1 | TGCAGCGTTGAAGATGGGACAGGGATGGGCACTGAAGCTTTCTTT | CSVEDGTGMGTEAFF
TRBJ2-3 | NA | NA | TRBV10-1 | TGCGCCAGCAGTCTTGCTACCGCAGATACGCAGTATTTT | CASSLATADTQYF
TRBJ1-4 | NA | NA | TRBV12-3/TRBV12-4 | TGTGCCAGCACTACTCAAGCAGGGCCAAAACTGTTTTTT | CASTTQAGPKLFF
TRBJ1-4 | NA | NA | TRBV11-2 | TGTGCCAGCAGCGCCCCTTCAGGGAGGGAACTGTTTTTT | CASSAPSGRELFF
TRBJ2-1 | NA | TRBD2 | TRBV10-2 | TGCGCCAGCAGCGAACAGCGGGGTAGCGATGAGCAGTTCTTC | CASSEQRGSDEQFF
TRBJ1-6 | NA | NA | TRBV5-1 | TGCGCCAGCAGCTTGGAGGGGGAGGGCAATTCACCCCTCCACTTT | CASSLEGEGNSPLHF
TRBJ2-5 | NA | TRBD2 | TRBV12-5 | TGTGCTAGTGGTTTGGTACTAGCGGGCCGAGAGACCCAGTACTTC | CASGLVLAGRETQYF
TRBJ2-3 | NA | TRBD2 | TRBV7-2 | TGTGCCAGCAGCTTGGGGCGGGGGGGCACAGATACGCAGTATTTT | CASSLGRGGTDTQYF
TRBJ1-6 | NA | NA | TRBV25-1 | TGTGCCAGCAGTCAGGGGTATTCACCCCTCCACTTT | CASSQGYSPLHF
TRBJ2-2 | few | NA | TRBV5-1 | TGCGCCAGCAGCTTGGGGGACACGAACACCGGGGAGCTGTTTTTT | CASSLGDTNTGELFF
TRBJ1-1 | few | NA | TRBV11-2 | TGTGCCAGCAGCTTAGCAAACGCAGTGAACACTGAAGCTTTCTTT | CASSLANAVNTEAFF
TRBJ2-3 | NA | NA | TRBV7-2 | TGTGCCAGCAGCGCGACTTCGACAGATACGCAGTATTTT | CASSATSTDTQYF
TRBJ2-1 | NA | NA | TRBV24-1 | TGTGCCACCAATGAATACGGACAGGAGCAGTTCTTC | CATNEYGQEQFF
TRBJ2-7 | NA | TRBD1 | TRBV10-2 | TGCGCCAGCAAGAGAGCGGGACAGGGTCTTGACGAGCAGTACTTC | CASKRAGQGLDEQYF
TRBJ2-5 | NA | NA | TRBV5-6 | TGTGCCAGCAGCGCGCCGGGAGTGGAGACCCAGTACTTC | CASSAPGVETQYF
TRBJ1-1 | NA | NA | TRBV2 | TGTGCCAGCAGTGGGGCAGGTGAAGCTTTCTTT | CASSGAGEAFF
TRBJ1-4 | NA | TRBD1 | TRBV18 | TGTGCCAGCTCACCAGGACAGGGCGAAAAACTGTTTTTT | CASSPGQGEKLFF
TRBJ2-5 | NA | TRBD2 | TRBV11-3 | TGTGCCAGCAGCCGAGGTTGGGGGGGGCAAGAGACCCAGTACTTC | CASSRGWGGQETQYF
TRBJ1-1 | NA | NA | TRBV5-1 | TGCGCCAGCAGCTTGATGGCAAACACTGAAGCTTTCTTT | CASSLMANTEAFF
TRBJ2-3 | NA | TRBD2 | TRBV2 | TGTGCCAGCCGGGACCGCTGGCTACTAGCGGGGAAAACGCAGTATTTT | CASRDRWLLAGKTQYF
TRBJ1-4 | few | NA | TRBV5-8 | TGTGCCAGCAGCTTGTACCGGAGGGTAAGTGTGGAAAAACTGTTTTTT | CASSLYRRVSVEKLFF
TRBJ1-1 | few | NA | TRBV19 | TGTGCCAGTAGTATAGGCGGCAGGGACACTGAAGCTTTCTTT | CASSIGGRDTEAFF
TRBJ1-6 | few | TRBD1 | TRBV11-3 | TGTGCCAGCAGCCGTGGGACAGGGGATAATTCACCCCTCCACTTT | CASSRGTGDNSPLHF
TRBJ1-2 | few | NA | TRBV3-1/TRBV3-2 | TGTGCCAGCAGCGCACAGACAATTGGCTACACCTTC | CASSAQTIGYTF
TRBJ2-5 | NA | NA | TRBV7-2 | TGTGCCAGCAGCTTAGTCGGTGTGGGTACGGGGGAGACCCAGTACTTC | CASSLVGVGTGETQYF
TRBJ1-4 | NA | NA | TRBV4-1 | TGCGCCAGCAGCCAAGAGAGCGAAAAACTGTTTTTT | CASSQESEKLFF
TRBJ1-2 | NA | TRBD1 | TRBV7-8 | TGTGCCAGCAGCCGCACTGGACAGGGCGGCTACACCTTC | CASSRTGQGGYTF
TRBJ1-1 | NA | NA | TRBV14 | TGTGCCAGCAGCCAAGAGAGGTGGCTAAGGAACACTGAAGCTTTCTTT | CASSQERWLRNTEAFF
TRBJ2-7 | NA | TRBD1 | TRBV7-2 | TGTGCCAGCAGCTTATACAGGGGAAACTACGAGCAGTACTTC | CASSLYRGNYEQYF
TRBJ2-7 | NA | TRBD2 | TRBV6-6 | TGTGCCAGCAGTCCCCCGATCCGGGGGGGACGCTACGAGCAGTACTTC | CASSPPIRGGRYEQYF
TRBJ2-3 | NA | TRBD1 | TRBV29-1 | TGCAGCGTTGGGGTGGGACAGAGCACAGATACGCAGTATTTT | CSVGVGQSTDTQYF
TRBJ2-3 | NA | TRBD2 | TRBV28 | TGTGCCAGCAGTTCCGGGGGGGCCACACAAGATACGCAGTATTTT | CASSSGGATQDTQYF
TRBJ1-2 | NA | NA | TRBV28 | TGTGCCAGCAGCGTTAGGGGGATCTCTGGCTACACCTTC | CASSVRGISGYTF
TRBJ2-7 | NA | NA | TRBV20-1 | TGCAGTGCTAGTAAACAGTCCTACGAGCAGTACTTC | CSASKQSYEQYF
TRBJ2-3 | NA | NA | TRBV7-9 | TGTGCCAGCAGCTTAGAGCTTGATACGCAGTATTTT | CASSLELDTQYF
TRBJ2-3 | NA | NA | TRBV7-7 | TGTGCCAGCAGCTTAGGTACTAGCCCCACAGATACGCAGTATTTT | CASSLGTSPTDTQYF
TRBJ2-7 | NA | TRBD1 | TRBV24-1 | TGTGCCACCAGTGATCCACTGACAGGGGGGGTTGATGAGCAGTACTTC | CATSDPLTGGVDEQYF
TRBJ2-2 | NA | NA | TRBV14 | TGTGCCAGCAGCCAAGTACTCACCGGGGAGCTGTTTTTT | CASSQVLTGELFF
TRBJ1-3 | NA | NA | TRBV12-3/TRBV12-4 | TGTGCCAGCAGTTTAAACGGTGGAAACACCATATATTTT | CASSLNGGNTIYF
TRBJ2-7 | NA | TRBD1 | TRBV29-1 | TGCAGCGTTGAGGGCGGACAGGGTACCTACGAGCAGTACTTC | CSVEGGQGTYEQYF
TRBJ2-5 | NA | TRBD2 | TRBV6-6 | TGTGCCAGCAGTTACTCGGGACTAGGCCAAGAGACCCAGTACTTC | CASSYSGLGQETQYF
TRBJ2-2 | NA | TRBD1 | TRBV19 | TGTGCCAGTAGTATGACAGGGGGCATCACCGGGGAGCTGTTTTTT | CASSMTGGITGELFF
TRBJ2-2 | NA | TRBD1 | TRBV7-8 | TGTGCCAGCAGCTTTCGACAGGGGCTAGGGGAGCTGTTTTTT | CASSFRQGLGELFF
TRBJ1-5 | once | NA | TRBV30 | TGTGCCTGGAGTGTCGGGGGGGAGCCGGAGTTGCATTTT | CAWSVGGEPELHF
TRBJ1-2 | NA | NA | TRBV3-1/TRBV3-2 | TGTGCCAGCAGCCAAGATAGGGAGTCCCAAACCTTC | CASSQDRESQTF
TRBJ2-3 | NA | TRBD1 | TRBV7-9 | TGTGCCAGCAGCACCCCGAACGCGGGACAGGGGGCAGATACGCAGTATTTT | CASSTPNAGQGADTQYF
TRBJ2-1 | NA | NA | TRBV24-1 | TGTGCCACCAGTGCTACCCTTGGGGAGAATGAGCAGTTCTTC | CATSATLGENEQFF
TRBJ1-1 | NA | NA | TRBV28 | TGTGCCAGCAGTCTAATGGACAGAGCAAACACTGAAGCTTTCTTT | CASSLMDRANTEAFF
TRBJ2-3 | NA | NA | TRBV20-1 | TGCAGTGCCCGGACAGATACGCAGTATTTT | CSARTDTQYF